Listed below are T cell receptor beta chains from one sample, sequenced in a study of follicular helper T cells after annual influenza vaccination. Produced via immunoSEQ multiplex PCR; TCRdb's table is partial and in-frame only. The sample lists about 1,400 clones, about 79% occurring once. The input for sequencing was CXCR5+ CD38+ circulating T follicular helper cells from blood, taken 7 days after influenza vaccination. These receptors all come from an adult who received the influenza vaccine. Each CDR3 is given with its conserved first and last residue. The D gene is left open where the match is weak. Clone size is stated in some rows and not others, as once, few, many or a class when expanded.

J gene,D gene,V gene,clone size,CDR3 DNA,CDR3 protein
TRBJ2-5,.,TRBV9,.,TGTGCCAGCAGCGGGGTGGGTAAAGAGACCCAGTACTTC,CASSGVGKETQYF
TRBJ2-3,.,TRBV6-4,.,TGTGCCAGCAGTGTTGGGGGGAGCACAGATACGCAGTATTTT,CASSVGGSTDTQYF
TRBJ2-7,.,TRBV6-1,.,TGTGCCAGCAGTGCCAGGGGCGCGGGAAGGTACGAGCAGTACTTC,CASSARGAGRYEQYF
TRBJ1-2,.,TRBV28,.,TGTGCCAGCAGTTTACCGGGCTACGTAAACTCCTATGGCTACACCTTC,CASSLPGYVNSYGYTF
TRBJ2-1,TRBD2,TRBV7-3,.,TGTGCCAGCAGCCCATCAGCGGGGGTATACAATGAGCAGTTCTTC,CASSPSAGVYNEQFF
TRBJ2-3,.,TRBV7-3,.,TGTGCCAGCAGCTTATACGGGGATACGCAGTATTTT,CASSLYGDTQYF
TRBJ2-2,.,TRBV5-5,.,TGTGCCAGCAGCTTGGTGACGTCGGACACCGGGGAGCTGTTTTTT,CASSLVTSDTGELFF
TRBJ1-2,.,TRBV5-6,.,TGTGCCAGCAGCTTTTTAGGGGACCAAGGGACCGGCTACACCTTC,CASSFLGDQGTGYTF
TRBJ1-1,.,TRBV5-1,.,TGCGCCAGCAGCTTGGGTCCTACCACGGTGAACACTGAAGCTTTCTTT,CASSLGPTTVNTEAFF
TRBJ2-2,.,TRBV6-1,.,TGTGCCAGCAGCCCCGACAGCCTGAACACCGGGGAGCTGTTTTTT,CASSPDSLNTGELFF
TRBJ1-1,.,TRBV10-3,.,TGTGCCATCAGTGACGGGGGCGCGGAGACTGAAGCTTTCTTT,CAISDGGAETEAFF
TRBJ2-1,.,TRBV7-3,.,TGTGCCAGCAGCTTAGGGAGACTCGACAATGAGCAGTTCTTC,CASSLGRLDNEQFF
TRBJ2-3,.,TRBV11-1,.,TGTGCCAGCAGCTCGGCAGGGGCAGATACGCAGTATTTT,CASSSAGADTQYF
TRBJ1-1,.,TRBV10-3,.,TGTGCCCTCAGTGGGGGGACGGCGACTGAAGCTTTCTTT,CALSGGTATEAFF
TRBJ2-5,.,TRBV6-5,.,TGTGCCAGCAGGAGGACTACCAAGGAGACCCAGTACTTC,CASRRTTKETQYF
TRBJ1-4,.,TRBV7-2,.,TGTGCCAGCAGCTTGACCCCCAATGAAAAACTGTTTTTT,CASSLTPNEKLFF
TRBJ2-1,TRBD2,TRBV28,.,TGTGCCAGCAGTCACAGGACTAGCGCCCCCAATGAGCAGTTCTTC,CASSHRTSAPNEQFF
TRBJ2-7,.,TRBV5-4,once,TGTGCCAGCAGCTCCGCGGGGACCGTCGAGCAGTACTTC,CASSSAGTVEQYF
TRBJ1-6,.,TRBV18,.,TGTGCCAGCTCGGCTGGCAGCCCTAACTATAATTCACCCCTCCACTTT,CASSAGSPNYNSPLHF
TRBJ1-1,.,TRBV11-2,.,TGTGCCAGCAGCTTTGGAGGGTCCCACACTGAAGCTTTCTTT,CASSFGGSHTEAFF
TRBJ2-5,.,TRBV19,.,TGTGCCAGTAGTCAATCCGGGATTCAAGAGACCCAGTACTTC,CASSQSGIQETQYF
TRBJ2-7,TRBD2,TRBV11-1,.,TGTGCCAGCAGCAAATCGAGCGGGGGCCGCTCCTACGAGCAGTACTTC,CASSKSSGGRSYEQYF
TRBJ2-7,TRBD2,TRBV11-2,.,TGTGCCAGCAGCCAGACTAGCGGGAGGGTCCACGAGCAGTACTTC,CASSQTSGRVHEQYF
TRBJ2-5,.,TRBV7-8,.,TGTGCCAGCACCCGAAGGGCTGGGGGCGAGGGAGAGACCCAGTACTTC,CASTRRAGGEGETQYF